This T cell receptor (beta chain) was sequenced in a study of blood T cell repertoires in COVID-19. Those enrolled, adults aged roughly 18 to 89 years, came from under 25 US areas. Which cohort a participant joined came from the clinical history participants gave. Germline values: CDR1 LGHDT, CDR2 YNNKEL (reference sequence). The CDR3 is made up of 15 amino acids. With 0 bases removed from V and 11 bases from J, the gap between germline ends came to 14 bases. Original data processing: Estimated nucleated cell counts came from reference gene primer amplification. The method was immunoSEQ multiplex PCR; TCRdb's version includes in-frame clones alone and lacks a portion of them. The DNA gave D and trimming, while V, J and clone size come from that table. The table shows about 150,000 clones, with approximately 79% occurring only once.

The chain links TRBV3-1 (or the pseudogene TRBV3-2) to TRBJ1-6; D unresolved. This TCR derives from a man between 45 and 60 years old who had recovered from COVID-19. The sequencing input was PBMCs or T cells enriched from blood (not recorded which). This chain's CDR3 is CASSQDLPDTAPLHF. The CDR3 coding sequence is TGTGCCAGCAGCCAAGATCTGCCTGATACTGCACCCCTCCACTTT.